The T cell receptor (beta chain) under discussion was sequenced for a study of control samples from healthy donors and cancer patients (dated by TCRdb to about 2020). This clone was picked up a small number of times. Its antigen remains unidentified. No base qualities exist here, and no much larger clone lies one base off it. V and J lose 6 bases and 0 bases, and a span of 15 bases separates them. The CDR3 spans 16 residues, from the cysteine through the phenylalanine. Left in the record is the CDR3 DNA by itself, 48 bases read in frame from the first base. From a lookup of the germline V gene, CDR1 and CDR2 are MGHRA and YSYEKL. Library preparation was by the immunoSEQ multiplex PCR assay. Sourced from immuneACCESS, this table was stored by TCRdb with only in-frame sequences that have V and J called. A share of the clones is absent; for the studies checked, an unresolved V gene accounts for under half, and the remainder has no known explanation. Recorded for this sample are 150,000 to 180,000 clones; 85% to 95% of them occurred a single time. Around 6.1% of the sample is taken by the ten largest.

Sequenced sample: blood. The rearrangement joined TRBV4-1 to TRBJ2-4; the D gene could be either TRBD1 or TRBD2, each agreeing at 5 bases. This TCR was sampled from a man in his forties in good health. The bases are TGCGCCAGCAGTCGGGGTACAGGCTCAGCCAAAAACATTCAGTACTTC. It translates as CASSRGTGSAKNIQYF.